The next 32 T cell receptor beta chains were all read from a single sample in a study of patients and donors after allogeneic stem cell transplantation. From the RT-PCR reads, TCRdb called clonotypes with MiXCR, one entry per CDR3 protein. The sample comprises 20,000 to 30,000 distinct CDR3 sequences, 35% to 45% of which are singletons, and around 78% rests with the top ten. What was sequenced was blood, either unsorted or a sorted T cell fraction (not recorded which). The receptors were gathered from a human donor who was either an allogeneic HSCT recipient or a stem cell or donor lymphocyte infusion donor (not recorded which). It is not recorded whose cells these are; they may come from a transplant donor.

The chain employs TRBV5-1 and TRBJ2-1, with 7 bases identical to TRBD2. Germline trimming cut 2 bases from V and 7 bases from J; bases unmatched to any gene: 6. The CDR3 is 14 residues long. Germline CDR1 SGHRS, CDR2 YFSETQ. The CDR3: CASSFTAGRNEQFF. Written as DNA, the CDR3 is TGCGCCAGCAGCTTTACAGCGGGGAGGAATGAGCAGTTCTTC.

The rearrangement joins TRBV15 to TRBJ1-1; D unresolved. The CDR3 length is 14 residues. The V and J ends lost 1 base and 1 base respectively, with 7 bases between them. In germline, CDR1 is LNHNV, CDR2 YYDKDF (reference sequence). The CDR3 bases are TGTGCCACCAGCAGAGTTATGAAGAACACTGAAGCTTTCTTT. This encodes CATSRVMKNTEAFF.

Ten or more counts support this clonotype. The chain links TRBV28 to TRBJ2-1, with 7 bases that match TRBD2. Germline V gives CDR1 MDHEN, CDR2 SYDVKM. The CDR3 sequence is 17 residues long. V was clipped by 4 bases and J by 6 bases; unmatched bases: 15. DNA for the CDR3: TGTGCCAGCAGTTCCGTCCGGGAGGCTAAAGGGATCAATGAGCAGTTCTTC. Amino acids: CASSSVREAKGINEQFF.

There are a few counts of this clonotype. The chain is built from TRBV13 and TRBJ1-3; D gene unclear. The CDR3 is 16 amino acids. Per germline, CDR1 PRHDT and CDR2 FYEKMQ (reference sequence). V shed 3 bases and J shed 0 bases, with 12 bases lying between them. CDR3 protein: CASSFGSALSGNTIYF. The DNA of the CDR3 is TGTGCCAGCAGCTTCGGGTCGGCTCTCTCTGGAAACACCATATATTTT.

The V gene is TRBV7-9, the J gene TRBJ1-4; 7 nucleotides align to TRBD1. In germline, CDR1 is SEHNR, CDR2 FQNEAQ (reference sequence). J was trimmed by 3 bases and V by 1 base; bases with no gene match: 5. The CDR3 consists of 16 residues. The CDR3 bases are TGTGCCAGCAGCTTAGGGACAGGAAGACCTAATGAAAAACTGTTTTTT. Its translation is CASSLGTGRPNEKLFF. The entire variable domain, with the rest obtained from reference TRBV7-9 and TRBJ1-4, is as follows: DTGVSQNPRHKITKRGQNVTFRCDPISEHNRLYWYRQTLGQGPEFLTYFQNEAQLEKSRLLSDRFSAERPKGSFSTLEIQRTEQGDSAMYLCASSLGTGRPNEKLFFGSGTQLSVL.

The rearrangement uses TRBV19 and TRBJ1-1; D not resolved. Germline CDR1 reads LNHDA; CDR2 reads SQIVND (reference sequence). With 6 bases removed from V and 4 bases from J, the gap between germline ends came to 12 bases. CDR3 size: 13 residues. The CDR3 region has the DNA TGTGCCAGTAGATCACTTTTAGGCACTGAAGCTTTCTTT. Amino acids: CASRSLLGTEAFF. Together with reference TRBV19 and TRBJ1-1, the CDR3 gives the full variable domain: DGGITQSPKYLFRKEGQNVTLSCEQNLNHDAMYWYRQDPGQGLRLIYYSQIVNDFQKGDIAEGYSVSREKKESFPLTVTSAQKNPTAFYLCASRSLLGTEAFFGQGTRLTVV.

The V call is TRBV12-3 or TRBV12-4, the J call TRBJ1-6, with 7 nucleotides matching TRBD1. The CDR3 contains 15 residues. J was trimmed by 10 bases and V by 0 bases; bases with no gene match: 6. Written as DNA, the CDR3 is TGTGCCAGCAGTTTAGCGACACAGGGGAGCTCACCCCTCCACTTT. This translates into CASSLATQGSSPLHF.

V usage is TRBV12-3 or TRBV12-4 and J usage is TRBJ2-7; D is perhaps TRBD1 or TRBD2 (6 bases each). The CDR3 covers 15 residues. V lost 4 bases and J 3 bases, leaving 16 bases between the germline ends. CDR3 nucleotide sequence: TGTGCCAGCAGTTCCCTCCGGGGGCTAGACTACGAGCAGTACTTC. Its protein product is CASSSLRGLDYEQYF.

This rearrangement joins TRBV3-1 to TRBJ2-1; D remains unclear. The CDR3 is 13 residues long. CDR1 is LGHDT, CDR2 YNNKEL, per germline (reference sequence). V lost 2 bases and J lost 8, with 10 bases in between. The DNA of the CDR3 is TGTGCCAGCAGCCAATGGGTACTCGATGAGCAGTTCTTC. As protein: CASSQWVLDEQFF.

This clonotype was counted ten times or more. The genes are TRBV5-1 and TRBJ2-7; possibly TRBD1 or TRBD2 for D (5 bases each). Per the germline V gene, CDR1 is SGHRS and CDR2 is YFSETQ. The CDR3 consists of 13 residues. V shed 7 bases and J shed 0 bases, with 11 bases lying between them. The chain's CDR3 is CASQLGTSYEQYF. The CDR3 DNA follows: TGCGCCAGCCAACTAGGGACCTCCTACGAGCAGTACTTC.

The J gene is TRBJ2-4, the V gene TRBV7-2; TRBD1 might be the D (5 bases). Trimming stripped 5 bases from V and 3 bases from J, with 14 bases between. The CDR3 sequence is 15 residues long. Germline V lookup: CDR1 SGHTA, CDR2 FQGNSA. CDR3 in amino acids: CASSPPRVGKNIQYF. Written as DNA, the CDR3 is TGTGCCAGCAGCCCGCCCAGGGTGGGCAAAAACATTCAGTACTTC.

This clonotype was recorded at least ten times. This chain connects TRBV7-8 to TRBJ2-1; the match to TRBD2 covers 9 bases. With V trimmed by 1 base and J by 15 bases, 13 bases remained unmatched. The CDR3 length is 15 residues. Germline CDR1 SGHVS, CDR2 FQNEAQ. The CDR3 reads CASSLVETSGTSRFF. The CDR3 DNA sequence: TGTGCCAGCAGCTTAGTGGAGACTAGCGGTACCTCGCGGTTCTTC.

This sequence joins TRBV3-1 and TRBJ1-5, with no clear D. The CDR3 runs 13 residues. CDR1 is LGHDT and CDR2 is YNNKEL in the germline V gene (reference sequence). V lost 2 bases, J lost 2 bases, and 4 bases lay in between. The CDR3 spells CASSQSGNQPQHF. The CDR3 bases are TGTGCCAGCAGCCAAAGCGGCAATCAGCCCCAGCATTTT. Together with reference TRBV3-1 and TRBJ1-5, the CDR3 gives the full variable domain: DTAVSQTPKYLVTQMGNDKSIKCEQNLGHDTMYWYKQDSKKFLKIMFSYNNKELIINETVPNRFSPKSPDKAHLNLHINSLELGDSAVYFCASSQSGNQPQHFGDGTRLSIL.

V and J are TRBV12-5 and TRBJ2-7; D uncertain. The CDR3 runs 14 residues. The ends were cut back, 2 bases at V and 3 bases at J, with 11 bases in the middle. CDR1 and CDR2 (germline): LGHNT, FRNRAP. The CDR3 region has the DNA TGTGCTAGTGGTTTGAGGCAGGATCTCTACGAGCAGTACTTC. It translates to CASGLRQDLYEQYF.

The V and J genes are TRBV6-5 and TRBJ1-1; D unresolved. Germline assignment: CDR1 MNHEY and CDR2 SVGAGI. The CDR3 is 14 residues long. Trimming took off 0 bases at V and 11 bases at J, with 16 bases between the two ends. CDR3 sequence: CASSYSPLTVLAFF. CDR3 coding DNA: TGTGCCAGCAGTTACTCGCCCCTTACCGTCTTGGCTTTCTTT.

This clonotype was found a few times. The CDR3 protein is CASSQSGDAYNEQFF. The CDR3 DNA follows: TGTGCCAGCAGCCAAAGCGGGGACGCCTACAATGAGCAGTTCTTC. The chain joins TRBV3-1 to TRBJ2-1; 7 bases map to TRBD2. Germline values: CDR1 LGHDT, CDR2 YNNKEL (reference sequence). There are 15 residues in the CDR3. Trimming at V came to 2 bases and at J to 2 bases, leaving 3 bases not matched to a gene.

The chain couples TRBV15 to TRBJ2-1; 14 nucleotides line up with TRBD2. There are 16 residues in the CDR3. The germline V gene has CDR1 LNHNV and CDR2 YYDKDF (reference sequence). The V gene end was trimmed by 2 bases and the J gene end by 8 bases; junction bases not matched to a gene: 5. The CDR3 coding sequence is TGTGCCACCAGCAGACCCGGGACTAGCGGGAGATATGAGCAGTTCTTC. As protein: CATSRPGTSGRYEQFF.

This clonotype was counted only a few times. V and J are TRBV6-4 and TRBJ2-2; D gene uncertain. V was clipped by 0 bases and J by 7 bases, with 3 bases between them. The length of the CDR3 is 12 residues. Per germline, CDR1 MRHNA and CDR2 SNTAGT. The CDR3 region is CASSDSGGELFF. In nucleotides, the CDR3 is TGTGCCAGCAGTGACTCCGGCGGGGAGCTGTTTTTT.

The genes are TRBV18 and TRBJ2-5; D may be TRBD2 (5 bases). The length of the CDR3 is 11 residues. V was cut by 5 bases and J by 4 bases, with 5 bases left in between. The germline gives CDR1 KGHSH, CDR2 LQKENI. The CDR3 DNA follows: TGTGCCAGCTCAGGACTAGAGACCCAGTACTTC. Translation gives CASSGLETQYF.

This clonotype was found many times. CDR3 loop: CASSPGLLAVRYEQYF. The CDR3 region has the DNA TGCGCCAGCAGCCCCGGGTTACTAGCGGTACGGTACGAGCAGTACTTC. The chain has TRBV4-1 and TRBJ2-7; 8 bases fit TRBD2. Germline CDR1 reads MGHRA; CDR2 reads YSYEKL. The CDR3 runs 16 residues. V dropped 4 bases and J dropped 4; count of bases not matched to a gene: 12.

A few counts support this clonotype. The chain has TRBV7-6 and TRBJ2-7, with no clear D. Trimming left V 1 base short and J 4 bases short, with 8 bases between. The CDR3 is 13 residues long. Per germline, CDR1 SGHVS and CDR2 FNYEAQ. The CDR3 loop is CASSLGPLYEQYF. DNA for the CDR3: TGTGCCAGCAGCTTAGGCCCTTTATACGAGCAGTACTTC.

The CDR3 loop reads CASSLTTSNTGELFF. CDR3 DNA: TGCGCCAGCAGCTTGACGACTTCGAACACCGGGGAGCTGTTTTTT. The chain carries TRBV5-1 and TRBJ2-2; D is unclear. This CDR3 is built from 15 residues. Germline loops: CDR1 SGHRS, CDR2 YFSETQ. Trimming removed 1 base from V and 0 bases from J, with 7 bases in between.

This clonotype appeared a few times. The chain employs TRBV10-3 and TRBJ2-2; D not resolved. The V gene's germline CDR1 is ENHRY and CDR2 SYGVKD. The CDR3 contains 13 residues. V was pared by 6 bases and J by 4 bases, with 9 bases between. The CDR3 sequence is CAIRTTVTGELFF. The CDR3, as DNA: TGTGCCATCAGAACAACGGTCACCGGGGAGCTGTTTTTT.

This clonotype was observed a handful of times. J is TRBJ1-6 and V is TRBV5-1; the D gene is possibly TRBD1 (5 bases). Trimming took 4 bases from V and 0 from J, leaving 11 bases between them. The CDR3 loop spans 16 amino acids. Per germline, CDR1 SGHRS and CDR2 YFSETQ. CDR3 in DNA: TGCGCCAGCAGCAAGGACACTAGCTCCTATAATTCACCCCTCCACTTT. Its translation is CASSKDTSSYNSPLHF.

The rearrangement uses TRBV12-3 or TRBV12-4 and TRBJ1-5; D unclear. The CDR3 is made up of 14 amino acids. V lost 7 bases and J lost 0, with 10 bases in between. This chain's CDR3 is CASTLSGSNQPQHF. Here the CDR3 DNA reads TGTGCCAGCACCCTTTCGGGTAGCAATCAGCCCCAGCATTTT.

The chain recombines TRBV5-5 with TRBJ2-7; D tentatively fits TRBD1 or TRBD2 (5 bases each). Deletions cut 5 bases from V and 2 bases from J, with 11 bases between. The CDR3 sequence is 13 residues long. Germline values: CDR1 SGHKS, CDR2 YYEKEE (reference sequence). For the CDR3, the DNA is TGTGCCAGCAGGAGGGGCCCCACCTACGAGCAGTACTTC. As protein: CASRRGPTYEQYF.

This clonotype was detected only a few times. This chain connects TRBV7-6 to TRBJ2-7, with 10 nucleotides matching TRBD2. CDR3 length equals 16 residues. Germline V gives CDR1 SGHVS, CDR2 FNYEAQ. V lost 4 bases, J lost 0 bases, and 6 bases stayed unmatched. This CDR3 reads CASSSRTSGSSYEQYF. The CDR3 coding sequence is TGTGCCAGCAGCTCTCGGACTAGCGGAAGCTCCTACGAGCAGTACTTC. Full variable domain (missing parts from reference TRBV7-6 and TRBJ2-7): GAGVSQSPRYKVTKRGQDVALRCDPISGHVSLYWYRQALGQGPEFLTYFNYEAQQDKSGLPNDRFSAERPEGSISTLTIQRTEQRDSAMYRCASSSRTSGSSYEQYFGPGTRLTVT.

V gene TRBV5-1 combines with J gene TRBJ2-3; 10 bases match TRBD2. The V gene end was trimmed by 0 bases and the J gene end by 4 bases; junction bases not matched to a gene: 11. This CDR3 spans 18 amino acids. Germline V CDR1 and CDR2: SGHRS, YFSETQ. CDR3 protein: CASSLEGASGSRADTQYF. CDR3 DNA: TGCGCCAGCAGCTTGGAAGGGGCTAGCGGGAGTAGGGCAGATACGCAGTATTTT.

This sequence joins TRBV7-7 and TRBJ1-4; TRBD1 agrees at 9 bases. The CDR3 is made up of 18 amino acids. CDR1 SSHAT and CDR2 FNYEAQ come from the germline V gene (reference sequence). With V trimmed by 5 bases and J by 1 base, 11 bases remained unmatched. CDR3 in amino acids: CASSPHRGQGGTNEKLFF. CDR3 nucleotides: TGTGCCAGCAGCCCTCACAGGGGGCAGGGTGGAACTAATGAAAAACTGTTTTTT.

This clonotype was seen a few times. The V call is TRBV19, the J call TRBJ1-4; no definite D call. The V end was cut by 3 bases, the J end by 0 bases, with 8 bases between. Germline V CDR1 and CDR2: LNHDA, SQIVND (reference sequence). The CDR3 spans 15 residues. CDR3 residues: CASSMLAATNEKLFF. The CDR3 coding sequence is TGTGCCAGTAGTATGCTGGCAGCAACTAATGAAAAACTGTTTTTT.

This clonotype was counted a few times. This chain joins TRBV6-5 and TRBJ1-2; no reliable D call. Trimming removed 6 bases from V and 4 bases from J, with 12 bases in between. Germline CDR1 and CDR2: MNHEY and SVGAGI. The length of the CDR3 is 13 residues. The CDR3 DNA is TGTGCCAGCAGCCCGGGGAAAACCTATGGCTACACCTTC. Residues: CASSPGKTYGYTF.

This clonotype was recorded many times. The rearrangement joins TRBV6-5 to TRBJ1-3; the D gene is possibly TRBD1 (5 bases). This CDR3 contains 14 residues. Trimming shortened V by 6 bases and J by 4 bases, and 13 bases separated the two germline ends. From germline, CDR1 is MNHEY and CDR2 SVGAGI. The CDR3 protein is CASSKGVKGNTIYF. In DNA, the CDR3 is TGTGCCAGCAGCAAAGGGGTAAAAGGAAACACCATATATTTT.